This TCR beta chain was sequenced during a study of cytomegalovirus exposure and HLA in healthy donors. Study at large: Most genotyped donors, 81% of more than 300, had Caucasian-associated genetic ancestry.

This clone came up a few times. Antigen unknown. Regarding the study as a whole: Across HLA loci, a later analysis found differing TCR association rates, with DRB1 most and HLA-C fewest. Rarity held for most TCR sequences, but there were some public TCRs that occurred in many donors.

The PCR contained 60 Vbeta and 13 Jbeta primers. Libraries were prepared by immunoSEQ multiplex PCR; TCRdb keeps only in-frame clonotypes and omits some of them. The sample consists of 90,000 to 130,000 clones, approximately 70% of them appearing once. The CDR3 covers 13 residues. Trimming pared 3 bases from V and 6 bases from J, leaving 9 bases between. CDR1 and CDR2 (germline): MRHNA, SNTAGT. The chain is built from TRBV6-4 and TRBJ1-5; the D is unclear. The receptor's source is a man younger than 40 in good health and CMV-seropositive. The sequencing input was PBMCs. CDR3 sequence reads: CASSEEAGQPQHF. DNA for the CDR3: TGTGCCAGCAGTGAAGAGGCCGGTCAGCCCCAGCATTTT.